The source of this T cell receptor (beta chain) is a study of regulatory T cells in long-lasting Graves disease. To make TCR beta libraries, researchers used iRepertoire HTBI primers and Arm-PCR of CDR3 regions. From the multiplex PCR reads, TCRdb called clonotypes with MiXCR, one entry per CDR3 protein. Counted here are a few hundred thousand distinct CDR3 sequences, about 12% occurring once; the ten biggest clones make up over 15%. Germline V gene data show CDR1 as DFQATT and CDR2 as SNEGSKA (reference sequence). The CDR3 is 15 residues long. Trimming removed 0 bases from V and 6 bases from J; junction bases left unmatched: 5. A few counts support this clonotype. The time point denotes: newly diagnosed GD, antithyroid drugs for less than 3 months. The TCR library was made from RNA that had been extracted from PBMCs in TRIzol. This sample also belongs to another study, concerning T cells in Graves' hyperthyroidism and ophthalmopathy.

The sample here was peripheral blood mononuclear cells (PBMCs), taken at new diagnosis, from a patient treated with antithyroid drugs. The clonotype comes from a woman under 30 with Graves disease. This rearrangement joins TRBV20-1 to TRBJ2-7, with 13 bases that match TRBD2. CDR3 coding DNA: TGCAGTGCTAGAGAAGGACTAGCGGGAGTATCCGAGCAGTACTTC. This gives the protein CSAREGLAGVSEQYF.